This TCR beta chain was observed in a study of T cell repertoires in cytomegalovirus infection. Study-level background: Through public TCR beta signatures, both CMV infection and matching HLA type were indicated.

TCRdb independently ran MiXCR on the reads; one entry per CDR3 protein. This repertoire shows 510,000 or so distinct CDR3 sequences, around 27% found once; its top ten account for about 13%. This clonotype was found a few times. The CDR3 loop spans 17 amino acids. Trimming took 1 base from V and 4 from J, leaving 17 bases between them. Germline assignment: CDR1 MNHEY and CDR2 SVGEGT. Sample: PBMCs. V gene TRBV6-2 or TRBV6-3 combines with J gene TRBJ2-1; the D gene could be TRBD1 or TRBD2 (5 bases each). This receptor was identified in a human donor in good health (CMV status not recorded). Some clones in this sample may be carry-over from other donors' samples. The CDR3 region is CASSYYEGSPVYNEQFF. In DNA, the CDR3 is TGTGCCAGCAGTTACTACGAGGGGTCCCCGGTTTACAATGAGCAGTTCTTC.